Listed below are T cell receptor beta chains from one sample, sequenced in a study of shared clonotypes between healthy human individuals. Clones were read by immunoSEQ multiplex PCR, and TCRdb kept only the in-frame ones, dropping some. Among 300,000 or so clones listed, roughly 70% were seen once. Sequenced material: memory CD4+ T cells sorted from blood. Every receptor here comes from a man in his thirties or forties in good health. CDR3s include the opening cysteine and the closing phenylalanine or tryptophan. The D gene is left open where the match is weak. Clone size appears in some rows only: once, few, many, or a class for an expanded clone.

d_gene: TRBD2
j_gene: TRBJ2-7
v_gene: TRBV29-1
abundance: .
CDR3aa: CSVSAGSSYEQYF
CDR3nt: TGCAGCGTTTCAGCGGGAAGCTCCTACGAGCAGTACTTC

d_gene: .
j_gene: TRBJ2-1
v_gene: TRBV5-6
abundance: .
CDR3aa: CASSLGQIQFF
CDR3nt: TGTGCCAGCAGCCTCGGACAGATACAGTTCTTC

d_gene: TRBD1
j_gene: TRBJ2-1
v_gene: TRBV5-1
abundance: .
CDR3aa: CASSLQTGGNEQFF
CDR3nt: TGCGCCAGCAGCTTGCAGACAGGGGGCAATGAGCAGTTCTTC

d_gene: .
j_gene: TRBJ2-1
v_gene: TRBV6-5
abundance: .
CDR3aa: CASNPTRPNNEQFF
CDR3nt: TGTGCCAGCAACCCGACGCGGCCTAACAATGAGCAGTTCTTC

d_gene: TRBD2
j_gene: TRBJ2-5
v_gene: TRBV11-3
abundance: many
CDR3aa: CASSLASGNQETQYF
CDR3nt: TGTGCCAGCAGCTTAGCTAGCGGGAACCAAGAGACCCAGTACTTC

d_gene: .
j_gene: TRBJ2-5
v_gene: TRBV14
abundance: .
CDR3aa: CASSQRASYQETQYF
CDR3nt: TGTGCCAGCAGCCAGCGGGCGTCGTACCAAGAGACCCAGTACTTC

d_gene: .
j_gene: TRBJ1-2
v_gene: TRBV6-6
abundance: .
CDR3aa: CASRSNYGYTF
CDR3nt: TGTGCCAGCAGATCTAACTATGGCTACACCTTC

d_gene: .
j_gene: TRBJ2-6
v_gene: TRBV5-6
abundance: .
CDR3aa: CASSKGPNDSGANVLTF
CDR3nt: TGTGCCAGCAGCAAGGGACCAAATGACTCTGGGGCCAACGTCCTGACTTTC

d_gene: .
j_gene: TRBJ1-5
v_gene: TRBV19
abundance: .
CDR3aa: CASSTDQGIVNQPQHF
CDR3nt: TGTGCCAGTAGTACCGATCAGGGGATTGTCAATCAGCCCCAGCATTTT

d_gene: TRBD2
j_gene: TRBJ2-2
v_gene: TRBV5-3
abundance: .
CDR3aa: CARSRPPPGLAGGNTGELFF
CDR3nt: TGTGCCAGAAGCCGCCCACCCCCGGGACTAGCGGGAGGGAACACCGGGGAGCTGTTTTTT

d_gene: .
j_gene: TRBJ1-1
v_gene: TRBV2
abundance: .
CDR3aa: CASSTGTGTEAFF
CDR3nt: TGTGCCAGCAGTACGGGGACGGGCACTGAAGCTTTCTTT

d_gene: TRBD1
j_gene: TRBJ1-4
v_gene: TRBV9
abundance: .
CDR3aa: CASSAQSGGGNEKLFF
CDR3nt: TGTGCCAGCAGCGCCCAATCAGGGGGAGGTAATGAAAAACTGTTTTTT

d_gene: TRBD1
j_gene: TRBJ2-5
v_gene: TRBV5-1
abundance: .
CDR3aa: CASSINRDRKETQYF
CDR3nt: TGCGCCAGCAGCATAAACCGGGACAGAAAAGAGACCCAGTACTTC

d_gene: TRBD1
j_gene: TRBJ2-3
v_gene: TRBV11-2
abundance: few
CDR3aa: CASSLDPPGGYTDTQYF
CDR3nt: TGTGCCAGCAGCTTAGATCCCCCAGGGGGATACACAGATACGCAGTATTTT

d_gene: TRBD1
j_gene: TRBJ1-2
v_gene: TRBV19
abundance: .
CDR3aa: CASSTTGTGIYGYTF
CDR3nt: TGTGCCAGTAGTACCACCGGGACAGGGATCTATGGCTACACCTTC

d_gene: TRBD1
j_gene: TRBJ1-5
v_gene: TRBV2
abundance: .
CDR3aa: CASSPDRVGSNQPQHF
CDR3nt: TGTGCCAGCAGTCCAGACAGGGTGGGGAGCAATCAGCCCCAGCATTTT

d_gene: TRBD1
j_gene: TRBJ2-7
v_gene: TRBV7-2
abundance: .
CDR3aa: CASSLEAGGGHEQYF
CDR3nt: TGTGCCAGCAGCTTAGAGGCAGGGGGCGGGCACGAGCAGTACTTC

d_gene: TRBD1
j_gene: TRBJ2-2
v_gene: TRBV30
abundance: .
CDR3aa: CAWSVGTGTSLINTGELFF
CDR3nt: TGTGCCTGGAGTGTCGGGACAGGGACGTCATTAATAAACACCGGGGAGCTGTTTTTT

d_gene: .
j_gene: TRBJ1-2
v_gene: TRBV6-9
abundance: .
CDR3aa: CASSRGSANYGYTF
CDR3nt: TGTGCCAGCAGCCGCGGATCCGCTAACTATGGCTACACCTTC

d_gene: .
j_gene: TRBJ2-7
v_gene: TRBV7-3
abundance: many
CDR3aa: CASSLRPDREQYF
CDR3nt: TGTGCCAGCAGCTTAAGACCCGACAGGGAGCAGTACTTC

d_gene: .
j_gene: TRBJ2-2
v_gene: TRBV27
abundance: .
CDR3aa: CASSLRRVGGNGGELFF
CDR3nt: TGTGCCAGCAGTTTGCGGCGGGTGGGCGGGAATGGCGGGGAGCTGTTTTTT

d_gene: TRBD1
j_gene: TRBJ1-4
v_gene: TRBV27
abundance: .
CDR3aa: CASSLGQGASNEKLFF
CDR3nt: TGTGCCAGCAGTCTGGGACAGGGGGCGTCTAATGAAAAACTGTTTTTT

d_gene: .
j_gene: TRBJ1-5
v_gene: TRBV6-6
abundance: .
CDR3aa: CASSYVGEPQHF
CDR3nt: TGTGCCAGCAGTTACGTGGGGGAGCCCCAGCATTTT

d_gene: .
j_gene: TRBJ2-5
v_gene: TRBV5-8
abundance: .
CDR3aa: CASSLRVKETQYF
CDR3nt: TGTGCCAGCAGCTTAAGGGTAAAAGAGACCCAGTACTTC

d_gene: .
j_gene: TRBJ2-4
v_gene: TRBV19
abundance: once
CDR3aa: CASSGSTGNIQYF
CDR3nt: TGTGCCAGTAGTGGGAGCACGGGAAACATTCAGTACTTC

d_gene: TRBD2
j_gene: TRBJ2-7
v_gene: TRBV7-9
abundance: .
CDR3aa: CASSPRAGLAYEQYF
CDR3nt: TGTGCCAGCAGCCCTAGAGCGGGACTCGCCTACGAGCAGTACTTC

d_gene: .
j_gene: TRBJ1-5
v_gene: TRBV27
abundance: .
CDR3aa: CASSSLQGASNQPQHF
CDR3nt: TGTGCCAGCAGTTCCTTACAGGGAGCTAGCAATCAGCCCCAGCATTTT

d_gene: .
j_gene: TRBJ1-1
v_gene: TRBV19
abundance: once
CDR3aa: CASSIDLGGRMNTEAFF
CDR3nt: TGTGCCAGTAGTATAGATCTGGGGGGACGGATGAACACTGAAGCTTTCTTT

d_gene: TRBD1
j_gene: TRBJ1-2
v_gene: TRBV9
abundance: .
CDR3aa: CASSVGQGDGYTF
CDR3nt: TGTGCCAGCAGCGTAGGACAGGGGGATGGCTACACCTTC

d_gene: .
j_gene: TRBJ2-3
v_gene: TRBV9
abundance: .
CDR3aa: CASSVDAGHTDTQYF
CDR3nt: TGTGCCAGCAGCGTAGATGCGGGACACACAGATACGCAGTATTTT

d_gene: TRBD1
j_gene: TRBJ2-2
v_gene: TRBV7-9
abundance: .
CDR3aa: CASSLGDRRRGELFF
CDR3nt: TGTGCCAGCAGCTTGGGGGACAGACGGCGCGGGGAGCTGTTTTTT

d_gene: .
j_gene: TRBJ2-5
v_gene: TRBV7-7
abundance: .
CDR3aa: CASSLERDKTQYF
CDR3nt: TGTGCCAGCAGCTTAGAACGGGATAAGACCCAGTACTTC

d_gene: TRBD2
j_gene: TRBJ2-2
v_gene: TRBV2
abundance: .
CDR3aa: CAIDGLAHTGELFF
CDR3nt: TGTGCCATCGACGGACTAGCCCACACCGGGGAGCTGTTTTTT

d_gene: .
j_gene: TRBJ2-7
v_gene: TRBV2
abundance: .
CDR3aa: CASSEETYEQYF
CDR3nt: TGTGCCAGCAGTGAAGAGACTTACGAGCAGTACTTC

d_gene: TRBD1
j_gene: TRBJ2-3
v_gene: TRBV27
abundance: few
CDR3aa: CASSPLPGQGSDTQYF
CDR3nt: TGTGCCAGCAGTCCCCTACCGGGACAGGGGTCAGATACGCAGTATTTT

d_gene: .
j_gene: TRBJ1-5
v_gene: TRBV5-8
abundance: .
CDR3aa: CASSLVVGVYSNQPQHF
CDR3nt: TGTGCCAGCAGCTTGGTTGTTGGAGTGTATAGCAATCAGCCCCAGCATTTT

d_gene: .
j_gene: TRBJ1-2
v_gene: TRBV2
abundance: .
CDR3aa: CASSPVNGPYGYTF
CDR3nt: TGTGCCAGCAGTCCTGTAAATGGGCCATATGGCTACACCTTC

d_gene: .
j_gene: TRBJ1-1
v_gene: TRBV6-1
abundance: .
CDR3aa: CASSFRTVNTEAFF
CDR3nt: TGTGCCAGCAGTTTCAGGACCGTAAACACTGAAGCTTTCTTT

d_gene: .
j_gene: TRBJ2-7
v_gene: TRBV12-2
abundance: .
CDR3aa: CASRLKGQLRESYEQYF
CDR3nt: TGTGCAAGTCGCTTAAAGGGCCAGCTAAGAGAGTCCTACGAGCAGTACTTC

d_gene: .
j_gene: TRBJ1-3
v_gene: TRBV4-3
abundance: .
CDR3aa: CASSWDRSGNTIYF
CDR3nt: TGCGCCAGCAGCTGGGACCGCTCTGGAAACACCATATATTTT